The entry that follows covers one T cell receptor beta chain sequence. Antigen unknown. Trimming at V came to 4 bases and at J to 8 bases, leaving 6 bases not matched to a gene. CDR1 and CDR2 from the germline V gene are PRHDT and FYEKMQ (reference sequence). The length of the CDR3 is 13 residues. The data are from a study of T cell responses to AZD1222 COVID-19 vaccine. Findings of the study overall: Two AZD1222 doses significantly raised spike-specific TCR breadth and depth over controls. Clonal diversity was possibly underestimated, and white British individuals and females predominated among donors. With dominance at 160-218 and 743-854, vaccine-associated CD4 TCRs spanned spike.

Repertoires were generated with immunoSEQ multiplex PCR, while TCRdb's copy carries only in-frame clones and drops some. This table holds over 150,000 clones, roughly nine tenths found once. Sequencing used peripheral blood, obtained on day 0 of AZD1222 vaccination. This clonotype originated in an adult in good health. The chain links TRBV13 to TRBJ1-2; 8 bases align to TRBD1. The CDR3: CASSYRTGNGYTF. The CDR3 DNA follows: TGTGCCAGCAGCTATCGGACAGGGAACGGCTACACCTTC.